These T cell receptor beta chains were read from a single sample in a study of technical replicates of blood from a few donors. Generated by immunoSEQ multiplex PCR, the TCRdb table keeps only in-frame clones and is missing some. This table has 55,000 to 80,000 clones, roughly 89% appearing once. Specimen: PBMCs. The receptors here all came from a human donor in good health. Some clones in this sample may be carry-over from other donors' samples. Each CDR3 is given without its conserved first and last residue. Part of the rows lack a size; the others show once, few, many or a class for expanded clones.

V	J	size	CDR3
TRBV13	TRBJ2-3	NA	ASSLRSGTLTDTQY
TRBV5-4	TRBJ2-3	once	ASTRGGGYTDTQY
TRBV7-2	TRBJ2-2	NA	ASSLQGDTGELF
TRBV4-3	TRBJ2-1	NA	ASSQTRESAYNEQF
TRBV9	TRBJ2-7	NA	ASSAGNRAHEQY
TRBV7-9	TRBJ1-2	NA	ASSLVGLANYGYT
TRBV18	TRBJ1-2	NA	ASSPDSNYGYT
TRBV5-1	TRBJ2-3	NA	ASSLRRWQDTQY
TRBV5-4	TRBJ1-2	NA	ASSSGGPGYT
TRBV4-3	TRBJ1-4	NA	ASSKTATITNEKLF
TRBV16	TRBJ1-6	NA	ASSQLGRRDSPLH
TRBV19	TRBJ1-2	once	ASRDRGLYGYT
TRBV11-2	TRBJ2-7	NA	ASSSSGGAGVEQY
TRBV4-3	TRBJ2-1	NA	ASSQELPPTGTSLDEQF
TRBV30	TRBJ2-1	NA	AWTSGRGHNEQF
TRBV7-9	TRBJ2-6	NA	ASSPRQGPNSGANVLT
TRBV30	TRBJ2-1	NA	AWARYNEQF
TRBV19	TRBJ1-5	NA	ASSMGGDINPQH
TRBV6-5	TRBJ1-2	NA	ASSLQANYGYT
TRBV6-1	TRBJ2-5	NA	ASSEAPRGGGAWGTQY
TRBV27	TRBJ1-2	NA	ASSLSSGFYGYT
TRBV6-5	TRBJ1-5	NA	ASSYSRGGNQPQH
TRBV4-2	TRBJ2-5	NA	ASSQVGAERGETQY
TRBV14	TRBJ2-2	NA	ASSGRLGQGAGELF
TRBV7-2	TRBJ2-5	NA	ASSLVAGASQETQY
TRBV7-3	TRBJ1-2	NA	ASSLTEFIIGTNYGYT
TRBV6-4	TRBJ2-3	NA	ASSGGSTDTQY
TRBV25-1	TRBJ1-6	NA	ASSDAGVNNSPLH
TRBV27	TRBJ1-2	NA	ASGEGTAYYGYT
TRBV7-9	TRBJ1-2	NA	ASSLLGTIGYT
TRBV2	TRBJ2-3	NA	ASSPGLSTDTQY
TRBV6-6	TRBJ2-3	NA	ASSARGGTDTQY
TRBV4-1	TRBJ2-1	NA	ASSQAGTGIDEQF
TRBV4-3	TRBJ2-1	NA	ASSQDFTGFEQF
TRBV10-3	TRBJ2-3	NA	AISLGGSADTQY
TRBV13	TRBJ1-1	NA	ASSQQGSTEAF
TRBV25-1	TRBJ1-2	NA	ASSGQGANYGYT
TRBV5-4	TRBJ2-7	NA	ASSPGTSGAIYEQY
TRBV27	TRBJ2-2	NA	ASSPGGITGELF
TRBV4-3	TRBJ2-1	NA	ASSQEWSREQF
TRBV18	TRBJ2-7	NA	ASSPDDRTYEQY
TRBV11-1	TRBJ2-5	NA	ASSFEGTSGWETQY
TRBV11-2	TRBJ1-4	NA	ASSRLGAREKLF
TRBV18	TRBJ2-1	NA	ASSPVGGGQKQF
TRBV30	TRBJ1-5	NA	AWGGGGAVSNQPQH
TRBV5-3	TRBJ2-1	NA	ARSLSSRLAGGVNEQF
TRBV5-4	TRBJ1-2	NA	ASSLDGGSYGYT
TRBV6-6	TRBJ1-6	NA	ASRASDTNSPLH
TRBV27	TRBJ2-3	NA	ASSLLAGDGDTQY